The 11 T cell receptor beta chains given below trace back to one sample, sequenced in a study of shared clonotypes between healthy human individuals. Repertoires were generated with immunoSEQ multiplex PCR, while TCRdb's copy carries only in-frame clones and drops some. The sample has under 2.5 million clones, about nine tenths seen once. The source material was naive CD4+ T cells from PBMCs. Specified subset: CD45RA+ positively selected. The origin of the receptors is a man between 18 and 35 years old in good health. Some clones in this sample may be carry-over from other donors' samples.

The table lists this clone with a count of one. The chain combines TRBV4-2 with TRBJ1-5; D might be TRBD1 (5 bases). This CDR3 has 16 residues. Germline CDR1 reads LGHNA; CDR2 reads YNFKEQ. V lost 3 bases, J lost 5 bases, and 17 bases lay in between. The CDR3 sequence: CASSHPGGGPDQPQHF. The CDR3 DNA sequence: TGTGCCAGCAGCCACCCCGGCGGGGGACCAGATCAGCCCCAGCATTTT.

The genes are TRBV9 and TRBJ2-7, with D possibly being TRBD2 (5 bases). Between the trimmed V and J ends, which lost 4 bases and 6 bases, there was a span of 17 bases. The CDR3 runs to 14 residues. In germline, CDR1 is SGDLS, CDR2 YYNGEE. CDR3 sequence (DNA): TGTGCCAGCAGCCTGACCACTAGGGATTCCGAGCAGTACTTC. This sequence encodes CASSLTTRDSEQYF.

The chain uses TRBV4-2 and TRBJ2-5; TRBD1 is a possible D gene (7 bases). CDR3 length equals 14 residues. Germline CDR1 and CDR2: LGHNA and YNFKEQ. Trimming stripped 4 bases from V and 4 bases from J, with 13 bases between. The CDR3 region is CASSPRGAGETQYF. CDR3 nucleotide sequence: TGTGCCAGCAGCCCCAGGGGGGCTGGAGAGACCCAGTACTTC.

Here the CDR3 reads CASSQDPATRGRGYEQYF. DNA for the CDR3: TGCGCCAGCAGCCAAGATCCTGCGACCAGGGGGCGCGGATACGAGCAGTACTTC. V usage is TRBV4-1 and J usage is TRBJ2-7, with TRBD1 matching 8 bases. The V gene end was trimmed by 0 bases and the J gene end by 4 bases; junction bases not matched to a gene: 14. CDR3 size: 18 residues. Germline V gene sequence: CDR1 MGHRA, CDR2 YSYEKL.

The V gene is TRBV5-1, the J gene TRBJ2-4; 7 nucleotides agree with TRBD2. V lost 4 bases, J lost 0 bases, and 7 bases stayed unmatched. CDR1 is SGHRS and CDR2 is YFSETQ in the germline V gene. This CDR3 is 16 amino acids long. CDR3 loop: CASSVEAGVAKNIQYF. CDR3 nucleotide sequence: TGCGCCAGCAGCGTGGAGGCGGGGGTAGCCAAAAACATTCAGTACTTC.

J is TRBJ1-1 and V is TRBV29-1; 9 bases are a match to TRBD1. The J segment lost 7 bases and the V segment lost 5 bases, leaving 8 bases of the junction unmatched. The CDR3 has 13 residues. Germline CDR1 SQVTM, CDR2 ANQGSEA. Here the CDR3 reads CSVQDRGFSEAFF. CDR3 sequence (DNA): TGCAGCGTTCAGGACAGGGGATTCAGTGAAGCTTTCTTT.

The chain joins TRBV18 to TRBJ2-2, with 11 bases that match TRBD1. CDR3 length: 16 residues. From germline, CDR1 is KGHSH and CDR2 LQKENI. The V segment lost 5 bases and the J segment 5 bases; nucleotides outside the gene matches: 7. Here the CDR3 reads CASSSGQGAVTGELFF. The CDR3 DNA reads TGTGCCAGCTCAAGCGGACAGGGGGCTGTGACCGGGGAGCTGTTTTTT.

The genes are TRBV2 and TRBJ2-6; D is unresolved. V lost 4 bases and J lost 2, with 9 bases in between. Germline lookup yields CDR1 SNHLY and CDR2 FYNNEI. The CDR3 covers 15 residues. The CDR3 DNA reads TGTGCCAGCAGTGTTGAAGGGACTGGGGCCAACGTCCTGACTTTC. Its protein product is CASSVEGTGANVLTF.

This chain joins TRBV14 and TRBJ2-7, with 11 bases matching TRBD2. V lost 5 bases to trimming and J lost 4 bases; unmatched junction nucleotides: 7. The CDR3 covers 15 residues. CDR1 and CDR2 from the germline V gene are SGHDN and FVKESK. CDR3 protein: CASSFRLAGSYEQYF. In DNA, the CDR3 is TGTGCCAGCAGCTTCCGACTAGCGGGATCGTACGAGCAGTACTTC.

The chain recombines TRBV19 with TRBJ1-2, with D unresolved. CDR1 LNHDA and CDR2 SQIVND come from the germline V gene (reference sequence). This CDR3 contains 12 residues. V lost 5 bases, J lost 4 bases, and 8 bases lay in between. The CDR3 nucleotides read TGTGCCAGTAGTTCTATTTCCTATGGCTACACCTTC. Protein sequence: CASSSISYGYTF.

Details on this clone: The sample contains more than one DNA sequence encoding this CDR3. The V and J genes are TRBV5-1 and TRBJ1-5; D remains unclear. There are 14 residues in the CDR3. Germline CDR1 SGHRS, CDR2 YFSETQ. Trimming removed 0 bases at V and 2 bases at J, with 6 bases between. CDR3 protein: CASSLDGGNQPQHF. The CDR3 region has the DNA TGCGCCAGCAGCTTGGACGGAGGCAATCAGCCCCAGCATTTT.